Shown below are 29 T cell receptor beta chains from a single sample sequenced in a study of blood T cell repertoires in COVID-19. The table came from immunoSEQ multiplex PCR; TCRdb's copy has only in-frame clones and leaves some out. The data hold approximately 290,000 clones, with 90% to 95% observed a single time. Sequencing was performed on peripheral blood. The receptors come from a woman aged 25 to 39 with COVID-19, enrolled during active disease.

V and J are TRBV27 and TRBJ1-3; 7 nucleotides match TRBD1. Trimming took 5 bases from V and 0 from J; bases not matched to a gene: 7. The CDR3 consists of 16 residues. The germline CDR1 and CDR2 sequences are MNHEY and SMNVEV (reference sequence). The CDR3 reads CASSRDRASSGNTIYF. The CDR3 DNA follows: TGTGCCAGCAGTAGAGACAGGGCCTCCTCTGGAAACACCATATATTTT.

This clone was seen once. The chain combines TRBV10-1 with TRBJ1-5, with 7 positions matching TRBD1. Germline CDR1 is WNHNN and CDR2 is SYGVQD (reference sequence). This CDR3 has 18 amino acids. J was trimmed by 1 base and V by 3 bases; bases with no gene match: 12. The DNA of the CDR3 is TGCGCCAGCAGTGATCGGGGCAGGGGGTCTGGGAGCAATCAGCCCCAGCATTTT. This encodes CASSDRGRGSGSNQPQHF.

The chain is built from TRBV6-1 and TRBJ2-2; 11 nucleotides line up with TRBD2. V dropped 3 bases and J dropped 4; count of bases not matched to a gene: 10. Germline CDR1 reads MNHNS; CDR2 reads SASEGT. CDR3 length: 18 residues. Here the CDR3 reads CASSDLPIAGGPTGELFF. DNA for the CDR3: TGTGCCAGCAGTGACCTCCCTATAGCGGGAGGGCCCACCGGGGAGCTGTTTTTT.

The chain uses TRBV28 and TRBJ2-1; perhaps TRBD2 as D (6 bases). The CDR3 length is 15 residues. Trimming cost V 2 bases and J 4 bases, with 12 bases left between them. Germline lookup yields CDR1 MDHEN and CDR2 SYDVKM. The DNA of the CDR3 is TGTGCCAGCAGTTTAGGGCGGAGGGCTTACAATGAGCAGTTCTTC. Encoded protein: CASSLGRRAYNEQFF.

This chain connects TRBV27 to TRBJ1-6; tentative D call: TRBD1 (5 bases). The V gene lost 10 bases and the J gene lost 7 bases, with 17 bases spanning the gap. The germline V gene encodes CDR1 MNHEY and CDR2 SMNVEV (reference sequence). CDR3 length: 14 residues. CDR3 in amino acids: CATSSGLFNSPLHF. The CDR3 bases are TGTGCCACCAGCTCGGGACTTTTCAATTCACCCCTCCACTTT.

V gene TRBV18 combines with J gene TRBJ1-4, with D perhaps matching TRBD1 (6 bases). The CDR3 loop spans 15 amino acids. V was pared by 6 bases and J by 5 bases, with 16 bases between. CDR1 KGHSH and CDR2 LQKENI come from the germline V gene. DNA for the CDR3: TGTGCCAGCTCCCCAGTATCTACAGGGAATGAAAAACTGTTTTTT. Protein product: CASSPVSTGNEKLFF.

The chain links TRBV7-9 to TRBJ1-2; TRBD1 matches 10 bases. This CDR3 region has 15 residues. CDR1 is SEHNR and CDR2 is FQNEAQ in the germline V gene (reference sequence). Trimming removed 5 bases from V and 6 bases from J; junction bases left unmatched: 9. Here the CDR3 DNA reads TGTGCCAGCAGCCCTCTGATCGGGACAGGGGATGGCTACACCTTC. Translation: CASSPLIGTGDGYTF.

The rearrangement joins TRBV3-1 (or the pseudogene TRBV3-2) to TRBJ2-1; 11 nucleotides match TRBD2. From germline, CDR1 is LGHDT and CDR2 YNNKEL (reference sequence). This CDR3 is 17 amino acids long. After removal of 0 bases from V and 7 bases from J, the junction contained 8 bases not matched to a gene. The CDR3 sequence: CASSQEGLAAKWNEQFF. CDR3 nucleotide sequence: TGTGCCAGCAGCCAAGAGGGACTAGCGGCGAAGTGGAATGAGCAGTTCTTC.

This clone has a handful of counts. Other DNA sequences in the sample encode the same CDR3. This chain connects TRBV5-1 to TRBJ1-5; D is unresolved. V was pared by 0 bases and J by 1 base, with 8 bases between. The CDR3 length is 15 residues. Germline V lookup: CDR1 SGHRS, CDR2 YFSETQ. The CDR3 region has the DNA TGCGCCAGCAGCTTGGGGTCGGGAAGCAATCAGCCCCAGCATTTT. Translation: CASSLGSGSNQPQHF.

CDR3 amino acids: CASSGDQETQYF. The CDR3 nucleotides read TGCGCCAGCAGCGGAGACCAAGAGACCCAGTACTTC. The chain combines TRBV5-1 with TRBJ2-5; D gene ambiguous. Deletions cut 4 bases from V and 0 bases from J, with 4 bases between. The CDR3 totals 12 residues. Germline CDR1 SGHRS, CDR2 YFSETQ.

This clone was recorded once. The CDR3 nucleotides read TGTGCCAGCAGTGTAAGGGGACAGGAAGCTTTCTTT. It encodes CASSVRGQEAFF. V is TRBV2 and J is TRBJ1-1; TRBD1 matches at 7 bases. This CDR3 comprises 12 residues. Germline CDR1 SNHLY, CDR2 FYNNEI. Germline trimming cut 4 bases from V and 8 bases from J; bases unmatched to any gene: 4. Full variable domain (outside the CDR3, taken from reference TRBV2 and TRBJ1-1): EPEVTQTPSHQVTQMGQEVILRCVPISNHLYFYWYRQILGQKVEFLVSFYNNEISEKSEIFDDQFSVERPDGSNFTLKIRSTKLEDSAMYFCASSVRGQEAFFGQGTRLTVV.

The chain links TRBV7-8 to TRBJ2-7, with TRBD1 as a possible D gene (6 bases). CDR3 length: 15 amino acids. Germline CDR1 reads SGHVS; CDR2 reads FQNEAQ. V lost 5 bases and J 2 bases, leaving 16 bases between the germline ends. The CDR3 loop reads CASSRTRQDTYEQYF. The DNA of the CDR3 is TGTGCCAGCAGCCGAACCCGACAGGATACCTACGAGCAGTACTTC.

The chain recombines TRBV14 with TRBJ1-1, with TRBD1 as a possible D gene (5 bases). In germline, CDR1 is SGHDN, CDR2 FVKESK. Trimming cost V 2 bases and J 8 bases, with 9 bases left between them. The CDR3 runs 12 residues. This chain's CDR3 is CASSQPRQEAFF. The CDR3 DNA is TGTGCCAGCAGCCAACCTCGACAGGAAGCTTTCTTT.

The V call is TRBV19, the J call TRBJ1-1; D is undetermined. The CDR3 is 14 amino acids. CDR1 and CDR2 (germline): LNHDA, SQIVND (reference sequence). Trimming took 5 bases from V and 3 from J, leaving 13 bases between them. CDR3 DNA: TGTGCCAGTAGTGTCGGTTCATACGACACTGAAGCTTTCTTT. Translation gives CASSVGSYDTEAFF.

This chain joins TRBV9 and TRBJ1-2; possibly TRBD1 for D (5 bases). The germline V gene encodes CDR1 SGDLS and CDR2 YYNGEE. Trimming pared 4 bases from V and 6 bases from J, leaving 25 bases between. The CDR3 has 17 residues. CDR3 DNA: TGTGCCAGCAGCCCTAGAGCGGGGGGTACCCCAACCGATGGCTACACCTTC. It translates to CASSPRAGGTPTDGYTF. Drawing the rest from reference TRBV9 and TRBJ1-2, the complete variable domain is DSGVTQTPKHLITATGQRVTLRCSPRSGDLSVYWYQQSLDQGLQFLIQYYNGEERAKGNILERFSAQQFPDLHSELNLSSLELGDSALYFCASSPRAGGTPTDGYTFGSGTRLTVV.

The chain uses TRBV3-1 (or the pseudogene TRBV3-2) and TRBJ1-1; 7 nucleotides agree with TRBD1. This CDR3 contains 16 residues. Germline trimming cut 1 base from V and 1 base from J; bases unmatched to any gene: 6. Germline CDR1 reads LGHDT; CDR2 reads YNNKEL (reference sequence). The CDR3, as DNA: TGTGCCAGCAGCCAAGTGGCGGGACAGAGGAACACTGAAGCTTTCTTT. Translated: CASSQVAGQRNTEAFF.

The rearrangement joins TRBV9 to TRBJ2-7; 9 bases agree with TRBD1. This CDR3 spans 15 amino acids. Germline assignment: CDR1 SGDLS and CDR2 YYNGEE. V lost 2 bases, J lost 4 bases, and 7 bases stayed unmatched. As DNA, the CDR3 is TGTGCCAGCAGCGTTGGAACAGGGGGCCTATACGAGCAGTACTTC. Translation gives CASSVGTGGLYEQYF.

This rearrangement joins TRBV27 to TRBJ1-2, with TRBD1 as a possible D gene (6 bases). The germline CDR1 and CDR2 sequences are MNHEY and SMNVEV (reference sequence). V shed 6 bases and J shed 5 bases, with 16 bases lying between them. The CDR3 covers 14 residues. CDR3 DNA sequence: TGTGCCAGCAGGGCATGGGGGGGCGGGTATGGCTACACCTTC. Translated, it gives CASRAWGGGYGYTF.

This chain connects TRBV7-9 to TRBJ2-7, with D unresolved. Germline values: CDR1 SEHNR, CDR2 FQNEAQ (reference sequence). The length of the CDR3 is 12 residues. Trimming cost V 4 bases and J 0 bases, with 4 bases left between them. CDR3 nucleotide sequence: TGTGCCAGCAGCTCCATCTCCTACGAGCAGTACTTC. Translated: CASSSISYEQYF.

The genes are TRBV30 and TRBJ2-3; TRBD2 is a possible D gene (6 bases). V lost 4 bases, J lost 0 bases, and 8 bases lay in between. From germline, CDR1 is GTSNPN and CDR2 SVGIG (reference sequence). The CDR3 is made up of 13 amino acids. DNA of the CDR3: TGTGCCTGGACTAGCGTCAGCACAGATACGCAGTATTTT. It specifies CAWTSVSTDTQYF.

This chain uses TRBV3-1 (or the pseudogene TRBV3-2) with TRBJ1-2; 7 nucleotides match TRBD1. The CDR3 runs 15 residues. V lost 6 bases and J lost 8; bases outside the gene matches: 15. Germline V gene lookup returns CDR1 LGHDT and CDR2 YNNKEL (reference sequence). For the CDR3, the DNA is TGTGCCAGCAGTCCTCGGACAGGAACAGCTGGGGGCTACACCTTC. It is translated as CASSPRTGTAGGYTF.

V gene TRBV6-1 combines with J gene TRBJ1-4, with TRBD1 identical over 9 bases. Trimming cost V 5 bases and J 7 bases; bases outside gene matches: 14. The CDR3 length is 17 residues. Germline values: CDR1 MNHNS, CDR2 SASEGT. The CDR3 sequence is CASSKVPGQGGGEKLFF. CDR3 DNA sequence: TGTGCCAGCAGTAAAGTCCCGGGACAGGGCGGTGGTGAAAAACTGTTTTTT.

The rearrangement joins TRBV29-1 to TRBJ1-1; 10 bases match TRBD1. CDR1 SQVTM and CDR2 ANQGSEA come from the germline V gene. The CDR3 consists of 14 residues. With V trimmed by 4 bases and J by 1 base, 3 bases remained unmatched. For the CDR3, the DNA is TGCAGCGTTGCCTGGGACAGGGGGAACACTGAAGCTTTCTTT. Protein: CSVAWDRGNTEAFF.

CDR3 loop: CASSLASGGSDGYTF. Written as DNA, the CDR3 is TGCGCCAGCAGCTTGGCCTCTGGGGGGTCTGATGGCTACACCTTC. The chain joins TRBV5-1 to TRBJ1-2; D is possibly TRBD1 (5 bases). Germline loops: CDR1 SGHRS, CDR2 YFSETQ. This CDR3 is built from 15 residues. Trimming removed 0 bases at V and 6 bases at J, with 15 bases between.

The rearrangement links TRBV5-5 to TRBJ2-5; 9 positions match TRBD2. The J segment lost 5 bases and the V segment lost 4 bases, leaving 9 bases of the junction unmatched. Germline V gene data show CDR1 as SGHKS and CDR2 as YYEKEE (reference sequence). The length of the CDR3 is 15 residues. This chain's CDR3 is CASSVNSGSGETQYF. The CDR3 region has the DNA TGTGCCAGCAGCGTCAATAGCGGGAGTGGGGAGACCCAGTACTTC.

The V and J genes are TRBV12-5 and TRBJ2-7; D gene unclear. The CDR3 is 13 residues long. Germline assignment: CDR1 LGHNT and CDR2 FRNRAP. The CDR3 spells CSPHPRALDEQYF. CDR3 sequence (DNA): TGTTCACCTCATCCTAGAGCTCTAGACGAGCAGTACTTC.

In its sample, this clone was seen once. CDR3 residues: CASSLSGGKRYEQYF. DNA of the CDR3: TGTGCCAGCAGTTTATCGGGGGGGAAACGGTACGAGCAGTACTTC. The genes are TRBV27 and TRBJ2-7; 7 bases agree with TRBD2. Germline V gene data show CDR1 as MNHEY and CDR2 as SMNVEV (reference sequence). After removal of 0 bases from V and 4 bases from J, the junction contained 6 bases not matched to a gene. The CDR3 spans 15 residues.

The V gene is TRBV3-1 (or the pseudogene TRBV3-2), the J gene TRBJ1-3; 12 bases agree with TRBD1. The CDR3 is 17 amino acids. Losses at the gene ends were 3 bases for V and 6 bases for J; bases not matched to a gene: 9. Per germline, CDR1 LGHDT and CDR2 YNNKEL (reference sequence). The CDR3 DNA is TGTGCCAGCAGCCAGGGACAGGGGGCTCGACCCTTAAACACCATATATTTT. Protein sequence: CASSQGQGARPLNTIYF.

V usage is TRBV5-4 and J usage is TRBJ2-7; the D gene is possibly TRBD2 (6 bases). The CDR3 length is 15 residues. Trimming left V 6 bases short and J 2 bases short, with 18 bases between. CDR1 is SGHNT and CDR2 is YYREEE in the germline V gene (reference sequence). In DNA, the CDR3 is TGTGCCAGCACCAGGGACGGAGGGAACGCCTACGAGCAGTACTTC. Its protein product is CASTRDGGNAYEQYF.